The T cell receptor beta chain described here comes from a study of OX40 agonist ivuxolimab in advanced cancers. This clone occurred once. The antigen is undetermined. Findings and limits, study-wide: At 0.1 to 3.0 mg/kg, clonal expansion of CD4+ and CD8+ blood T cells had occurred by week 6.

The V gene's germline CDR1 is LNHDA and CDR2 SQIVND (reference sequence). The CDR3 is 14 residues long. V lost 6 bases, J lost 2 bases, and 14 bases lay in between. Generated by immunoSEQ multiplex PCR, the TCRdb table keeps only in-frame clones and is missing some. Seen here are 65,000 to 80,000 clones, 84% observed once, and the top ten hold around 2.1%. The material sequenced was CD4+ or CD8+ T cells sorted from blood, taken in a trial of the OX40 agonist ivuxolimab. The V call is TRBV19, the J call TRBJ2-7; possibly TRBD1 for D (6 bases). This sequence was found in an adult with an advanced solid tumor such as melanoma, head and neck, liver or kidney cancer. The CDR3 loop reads CASSPDRRAYEQYF. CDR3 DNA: TGTGCCAGTAGCCCCGACAGGCGGGCCTACGAGCAGTACTTC.